This T cell receptor beta chain comes out of a study of vaccination and CD4 T cells after COVID-19. The overall study: The convalescent group had six males, four females, seven Caucasians, two Asians, one multiracial. Sampling post-COVID took place a median roughly 92 days after diagnosis (range 35 to 161). The cells were exposed to overlapping spike peptides originating from SARS-CoV-2, HCoV-NL63, HCoV-OC43 and HCoV-229E for stimulation.

Specified treatment: approximately 9-day PBMC culture with coronavirus spike peptide pools or control peptides (ViraFEST assay). First, ViraFEST expanded antigen-specific T cells with peptide pools, and next it sequenced the TCRs. Between the trimmed V and J ends, which lost 6 bases and 5 bases, there was a span of 11 bases. The CDR3 covers 14 residues. Germline CDR1 MDHEN, CDR2 SYDVKM. With regard to this clonotype: Antigen: not known.

The Oncomine TCR Beta short-read assay was what sequenced the DNA obtained from cultured CD4+ T cells. TCRdb redid the calling of the PCR reads with MiXCR, one entry per CDR3 protein. There are approximately 15,000 distinct CDR3 sequences in the sample; roughly 50% occur only once, and under 13% lies in the top ten. The rearrangement links TRBV28 to TRBJ1-6; D is uncertain. The source is a human donor who had recovered from COVID-19. The sample consisted of CD4+ T cells from blood, cultured in vitro. The CDR3 DNA sequence: TGTGCCAGCAGGAGTAGCTTGCATAATTCACCCCTCCACTTT. Amino acids: CASRSSLHNSPLHF.